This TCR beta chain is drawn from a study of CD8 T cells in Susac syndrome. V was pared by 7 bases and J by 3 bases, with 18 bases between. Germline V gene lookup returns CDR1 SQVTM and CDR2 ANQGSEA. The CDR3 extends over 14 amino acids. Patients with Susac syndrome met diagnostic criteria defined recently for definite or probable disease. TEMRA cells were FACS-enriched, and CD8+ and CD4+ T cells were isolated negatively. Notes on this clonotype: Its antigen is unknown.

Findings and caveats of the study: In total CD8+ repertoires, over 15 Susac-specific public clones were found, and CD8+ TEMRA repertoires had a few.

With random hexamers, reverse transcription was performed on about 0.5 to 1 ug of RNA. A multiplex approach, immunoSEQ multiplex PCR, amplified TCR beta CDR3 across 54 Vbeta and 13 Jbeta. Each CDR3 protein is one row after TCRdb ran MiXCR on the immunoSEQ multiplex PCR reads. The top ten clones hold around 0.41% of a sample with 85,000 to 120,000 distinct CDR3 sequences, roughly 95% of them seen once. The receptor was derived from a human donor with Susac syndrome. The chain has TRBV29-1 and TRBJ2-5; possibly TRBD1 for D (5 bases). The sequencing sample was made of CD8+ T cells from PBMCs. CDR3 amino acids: CSGRGFEEKETQYF. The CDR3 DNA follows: TGCAGCGGTAGGGGATTTGAGGAGAAAGAGACCCAGTACTTC.